This T cell receptor beta chain derives from a study of cytomegalovirus exposure and HLA in healthy donors. Study-wide findings and caveats: In vitro confirmation showed three CMV-associated chains to be CMV antigen specific.

While unrecorded immune exposures were likely, the donors were nominally healthy when sampled. The PCR employed 60 Vbeta primers together with 13 Jbeta primers. Profiling relied on immunoSEQ multiplex PCR, and the TCRdb table lists in-frame clones only, not all of them. This sample has 150,000 or so clones, with 80% found just once. The CDR3 length is 15 residues. From germline, CDR1 is MNHEY and CDR2 SVGAGI. Trimming removed 6 bases at V and 1 base at J, with 15 bases between. Notes on this clone: Its antigen is still unknown.

Sequencing was performed on PBMCs. The chain combines TRBV6-5 with TRBJ1-2, with D possibly being TRBD1 (5 bases). This receptor was identified in a middle-aged woman in good health and CMV-seropositive. The CDR3 reads CASSPHGGSNYGYTF. The CDR3, as DNA: TGTGCCAGCAGCCCTCATGGGGGGAGTAACTATGGCTACACCTTC.